Listed here is a single T cell receptor beta chain. Its antigen remains undetermined. There are no base qualities to consult, and no much larger clone falls within one base. This sample was taken from a study of a mutant IDH1 vaccine in newly diagnosed glioma (dated by TCRdb to the early 2020s). Regarding the study in general: Eight vaccinations were administered to patients in weeks 1, 3, 5, 7, 11, 15, 19 and 23, corresponding to visits V03 through V10. Vaccination started 4-6 weeks after radiotherapy alone, or was given together with temozolomide cycles in the groups whose treatment included chemotherapy. Of the roughly 34 treated patients, around 62% were male and roughly 38% were female, and a mean age of roughly 41 years was recorded. Prior to enrollment, patients had been given standard therapy consisting of radiotherapy alone, temozolomide alone, or radiochemotherapy with temozolomide, with the combination given to most patients. Peripheral blood was drawn at six visits: V03 (baseline), V05, V07, V10, V12 and V13. For exploratory analyses, longitudinal TCRB deep sequencing was carried out in roughly 23 treated patients wherever samples were available. Broad study findings and their caveats: PBMC samples for TCRB deep sequencing were selected based on availability. Immune responses induced by the vaccine were seen in around 94% of patients across multiple MHC alleles. No apparent relationship was observed between pseudoprogression and alterations in the top peripheral T cell clonotypes detected by TCRB sequencing. The authors stated that sample limitations prevented analyses of patient blood samples from being reproduced.

Taken from the germline V gene, the CDR1 and CDR2 loops are SGHDT and YYEEEE. V is clipped by 1 base and J by 4 bases, and the sequence between their germline boundaries is 21 bases long. The CDR3, from cysteine to phenylalanine, totals 18 residues. Only CDR3 DNA is held: 54 bases, read in frame from base 1. In the paper's terms, the time point label means: week 23, last vaccination. Every vaccine dose consisted of 300 ug of a 20-mer mutant IDH1 peptide in Montanide, administered subcutaneously together with topical imiquimod. The donors had newly diagnosed IDH1-mutant astrocytomas of WHO grade 3 or 4 that showed loss of nuclear ATRX. The samples were drawn from NOA16, a multicentre, single-arm, open-label phase I trial in Germany that tested a mutant IDH1 peptide vaccine in humans for the first time. Genomic DNA for TCRB sequencing was extracted from EDTA blood using the DNeasy Blood and Tissue Kit.

Library preparation employed the immunoSEQ multiplex PCR assay. Rearranged TCR beta chain sequences were amplified with the hsTCRB Kit following the manufacturer's protocol. TCRB libraries were sequenced on an Illumina MiSeq. Processing in the source paper ran as follows. The kit vendor's proprietary platform handled demultiplexing, trimming and gene mapping. Imported from immuneACCESS, the table was reduced by TCRdb to in-frame sequences with V and J called. These copies leave out some clones; in studies compared against another copy, an unresolved V gene accounts for under half, and the cause of the remainder is not known. The V and J calls and the clone size are those of that table, but D and trimming were determined from the DNA. This sample has around 40,000 clones in its table, and under 80% of those were observed once. The ten biggest clones cover about 5% of the sample.

Recombination linked TRBV5-6 to TRBJ2-1, with the D call perhaps TRBD1 or TRBD2, each one matching 6 bases. Sequenced material: PBMCs, taken from a glioma patient whose treatment included an IDH1 peptide vaccine. The source is a man aged 45-60 years with glioma. The nucleotide sequence reads TGTGCCAGCAGCTTGCGGGAGCGTACGGGGGCCAAATACAATGAGCAGTTCTTC. This gives the protein CASSLRERTGAKYNEQFF.